This T cell receptor beta chain emerged from a study of blood T cell repertoires in COVID-19. Study details: Both acute and convalescent COVID-19 samples were obtained from the United States, Italy and Spain. The analysed material was cDNA or gDNA that came from T cells, B-cell-depleted T cells, or PBMCs.

As originally analysed: Researchers report that nucleated cell counts were estimated from reference gene primer amplification. Clones were sequenced by immunoSEQ multiplex PCR, and TCRdb holds only the in-frame ones, with some missing. V, J and clone size are taken as reported in that table, and D and trimming were inferred from the DNA itself. The sample contains roughly 99,000 clones, approximately 90% of which appear only once. The junction had 22 bases not matched to a gene; V was cut back by 10 bases and J by 5 bases. Germline V gene sequence: CDR1 KGHDR, CDR2 SFDVKD. The CDR3 sequence is 18 residues long.

The sample comprised peripheral blood. The chain recombines TRBV24-1 with TRBJ2-7, with TRBD1 identical over 10 bases. The receptor's source is a man aged 50 to 60 with active or convalescent COVID-19. The CDR3 here is CATLPGSGQGLERHEQYF. The CDR3 DNA is TGTGCCACACTACCTGGGTCGGGACAGGGGTTGGAACGGCACGAGCAGTACTTC.